This TCR beta chain was profiled in a study of T cell repertoires in cytomegalovirus infection. Study overall: Researchers turned to recently identified HLA-C-restricted CMV epitopes as well as well-studied HLA-B-restricted ones. It was the public TCR beta signatures that indicated both CMV infection and matching HLA type. Findings and caveats of the study: In two of eight donors, the top clonotype was HLA-C-restricted CMV-specific. Identification of carriers of CMV plus the relevant HLA was performed using cumulative public TCR beta family frequency.

Each CDR3 protein gets one entry after TCRdb re-called the reads with MiXCR. This table has 110,000 or so distinct CDR3 sequences, 30% appearing once. The CDR3 length is 14 residues. The germline V and J ends were trimmed by 6 bases and 0 bases, with 11 bases remaining between them. CDR1 LNHDA and CDR2 SQIVND come from the germline V gene (reference sequence). This clonotype was recorded many times. Antigen unknown. The sequence was collected from a human donor in good health (CMV status not recorded). Some clones in this sample may be carry-over from other donors' samples. The rearrangement uses TRBV19 and TRBJ1-1; D not resolved. The material sequenced was CD8+ T cells from cultured PBMCs, taken from culture after CMV antigen stimulation. For the CDR3, the DNA is TGTGCCAGTAGCACGAGGATTATGAACACTGAAGCTTTCTTT. It codes for CASSTRIMNTEAFF.